The 11 T cell receptor beta chains listed next were all sequenced from one sample in a study of cytomegalovirus exposure and HLA in healthy donors. Sequencing was performed with immunoSEQ multiplex PCR; in TCRdb, only in-frame clones are kept and a portion is missing. The sample lists 150,000 to 200,000 clones; approximately 86% were seen once. Input material: PBMCs. The receptor set was obtained from a young man in good health and CMV-seropositive.

This chain joins TRBV30 and TRBJ2-3, with D possibly matching TRBD1 (6 bases). Germline-derived CDR1 and CDR2 are GTSNPN and SVGIG (reference sequence). V shed 4 bases and J shed 5 bases, with 10 bases lying between them. The CDR3 totals 12 residues. The CDR3 sequence is CAWTSGEDTQYF. CDR3 coding DNA: TGTGCCTGGACCTCAGGGGAAGATACGCAGTATTTT. Full variable domain (outside the CDR3, taken from reference TRBV30 and TRBJ2-3): SQTIHQWPATLVQPVGSPLSLECTVEGTSNPNLYWYRQAAGRGLQLLFYSVGIGQISSEVPQNLSASRPQDRQFILSSKKLLLSDSGFYLCAWTSGEDTQYFGPGTRLTVL.

This clone was counted between two and nine times. The V and J genes are TRBV7-3 and TRBJ2-6, with a tentative D call TRBD1 (5 bases). V lost 5 bases to trimming and J lost 3 bases, with 11 bases between them. The CDR3 sequence is 15 residues long. Per the germline V gene, CDR1 is SGHTA and CDR2 is FQGTGA. The CDR3 nucleotides are TGTGCCAGCAGCCGGCAGGGTTTTGGGGCCAACGTCCTGACTTTC. Protein: CASSRQGFGANVLTF.

This clone was observed at least ten times. The DNA for the CDR3 is TGTGCCAGTACTAGCGGGGGTTCCCACTCTGGGGCCAACGTCCTGACTTTC. Amino acid sequence: CASTSGGSHSGANVLTF. The chain joins TRBV18 to TRBJ2-6; 11 bases align to TRBD2. This CDR3 comprises 17 residues. J was trimmed by 0 bases and V by 9 bases; bases with no gene match: 7. Germline V gene data show CDR1 as KGHSH and CDR2 as LQKENI.

The chain has TRBV7-2 and TRBJ2-1; no clear D. V was trimmed by 4 bases and J by 9 bases, leaving 10 bases between them. This CDR3 has 12 amino acids. The germline gives CDR1 SGHTA, CDR2 FQGNSA. The CDR3 DNA reads as TGTGCCAGCAGCTCCTATGGCGGTGAGCAGTTCTTC. It is translated as CASSSYGGEQFF. The full variable domain, completed using reference TRBV7-2 and TRBJ2-1, is GAGVSQSPSNKVTEKGKDVELRCDPISGHTALYWYRQSLGQGLEFLIYFQGNSAPDKSGLPSDRFSAERTGGSVSTLTIQRTQQEDSAVYLCASSSYGGEQFFGPGTRLTVL.

The chain couples TRBV5-1 to TRBJ1-1; 10 bases match TRBD1. Looked up from germline, CDR1 is SGHRS and CDR2 is YFSETQ. J was trimmed by 4 bases and V by 1 base; bases with no gene match: 1. This CDR3 contains 14 residues. The CDR3 nucleotides are TGCGCCAGCAGCTTGTGGACAGGGGGCACTGAAGCTTTCTTT. Protein: CASSLWTGGTEAFF.

The chain employs TRBV5-1 and TRBJ1-2; 8 bases line up with TRBD1. Unmatched junction bases numbered 4, after V lost 4 bases and J lost 8 bases. The CDR3 is made up of 12 amino acids. Germline assignment: CDR1 SGHRS and CDR2 YFSETQ. CDR3 coding DNA: TGCGCCAGCAGCCCTGGACAGGGCGGCTACACCTTC. Translating it yields CASSPGQGGYTF.

V usage is TRBV29-1 and J usage is TRBJ2-3, with 13 positions matching TRBD2. The CDR3 is 14 amino acids. CDR1 is SQVTM, CDR2 ANQGSEA, per germline. CDR3 DNA sequence: TGCAGTACTAGCGGGGGGGCCCGCACAGATACGCAGTATTTT. Protein sequence: CSTSGGARTDTQYF.

The rearrangement links TRBV4-3 to TRBJ2-1; 8 bases line up with TRBD1. The CDR3 loop spans 17 amino acids. The V segment lost 2 bases and the J segment 4 bases; nucleotides outside the gene matches: 10. Germline CDR1 is LGHNA and CDR2 is YSLEER. The CDR3 sequence: CASSQWVGTGVYNEQFF. The CDR3, as DNA: TGCGCCAGCAGCCAATGGGTCGGGACAGGAGTATACAATGAGCAGTTCTTC.

This clone was seen a single time. V is TRBV7-9 and J is TRBJ2-2; D possibly corresponds to TRBD2 (6 bases). Germline assignment: CDR1 SEHNR and CDR2 FQNEAQ (reference sequence). CDR3 length: 15 amino acids. The ends were cut back, 3 bases at V and 7 bases at J, with 15 bases in the middle. CDR3 sequence reads: CASSFLYQGGGELFF. CDR3 in DNA: TGTGCCAGCAGCTTCCTTTACCAGGGAGGCGGGGAGCTGTTTTTT. Looking up the rest from reference TRBV7-9 and TRBJ2-2 gives the full variable domain: DTGVSQNPRHKITKRGQNVTFRCDPISEHNRLYWYRQTLGQGPEFLTYFQNEAQLEKSRLLSDRFSAERPKGSFSTLEIQRTEQGDSAMYLCASSFLYQGGGELFFGEGSRLTVL.

The count of this clone is one. The rearrangement uses TRBV2 and TRBJ2-3; TRBD2 matches at 11 bases. Germline V gene lookup returns CDR1 SNHLY and CDR2 FYNNEI. Unmatched junction bases numbered 15, after V lost 10 bases and J lost 0 bases. CDR3 length: 18 amino acids. The CDR3 DNA is TGTGCCAAGGGACTAGCGGAAGGGCTGGTGGCCAGCACAGATACGCAGTATTTT. As protein: CAKGLAEGLVASTDTQYF.

As to this clone: The junction shows a germline mismatch at one end, possibly a read error. The chain uses TRBV7-3 and TRBJ1-2; 10 bases line up with TRBD1. The CDR3 loop spans 13 amino acids. Germline V CDR1 and CDR2: SGHTA, FQGTGA. The CDR3 spells CASSLGQGYVYTF. CDR3 sequence (DNA): TGTGCCAGCAGCTTGGGACAGGGGTATGTCTACACCTTC.